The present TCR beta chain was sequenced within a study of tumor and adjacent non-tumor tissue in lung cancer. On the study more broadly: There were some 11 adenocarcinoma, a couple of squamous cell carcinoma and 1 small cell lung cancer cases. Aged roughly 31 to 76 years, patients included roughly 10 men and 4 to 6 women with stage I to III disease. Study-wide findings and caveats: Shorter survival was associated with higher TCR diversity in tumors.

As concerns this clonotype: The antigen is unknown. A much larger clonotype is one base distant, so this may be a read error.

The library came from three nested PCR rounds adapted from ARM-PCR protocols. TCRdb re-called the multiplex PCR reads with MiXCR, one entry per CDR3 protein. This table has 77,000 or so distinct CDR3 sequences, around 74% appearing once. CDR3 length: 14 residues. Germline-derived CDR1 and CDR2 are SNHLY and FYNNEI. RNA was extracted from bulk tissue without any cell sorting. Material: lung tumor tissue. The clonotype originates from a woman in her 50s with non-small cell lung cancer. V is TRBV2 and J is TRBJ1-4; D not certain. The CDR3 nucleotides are TGTACCAGCAGTCCCTCTCTTATCGACGAAAAACTGTTTTTT. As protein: CTSSPSLIDEKLFF.